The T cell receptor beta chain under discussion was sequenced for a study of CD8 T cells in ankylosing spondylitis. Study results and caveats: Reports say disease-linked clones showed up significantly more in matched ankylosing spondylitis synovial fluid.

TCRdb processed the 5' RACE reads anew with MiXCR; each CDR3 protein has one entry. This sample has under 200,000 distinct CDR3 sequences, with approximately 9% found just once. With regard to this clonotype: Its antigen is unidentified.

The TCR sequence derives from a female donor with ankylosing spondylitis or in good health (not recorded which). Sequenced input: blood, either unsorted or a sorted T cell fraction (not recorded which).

The chain's CDR3 is CASSSADWNEQFF. CDR3 DNA sequence: TGTGCCAGCAGCTCAGCAGACTGGAATGAGCAGTTCTTC. The gene calls are TRBV11-2 and TRBJ2-1; D not resolved. V was clipped by 4 bases and J by 7 bases, with 11 bases between them. Germline V gene data show CDR1 as SGHAT and CDR2 as FQNNGV. The CDR3 runs 13 residues.